Here is one T cell receptor (beta chain) with its context. Here immunoSEQ multiplex PCR was the method, and the copy in TCRdb shows in-frame clones only, minus some. Here the sample spans 110,000 or so clones, 85% being singletons. Trimming removed 4 bases from V and 1 base from J; junction bases left unmatched: 3. Germline CDR1 and CDR2: SGDLS and YYNGEE. The CDR3 is made up of 14 amino acids. The data derive from a study of blood T cell repertoires in COVID-19. Seattle researchers signed up patients amid active infection and tracked them longitudinally. Sequenced: peripheral blood. The receptor's source is a woman aged 60-75 years with COVID-19, enrolled during active disease. The rearrangement links TRBV9 to TRBJ1-1, with 8 nucleotides matching TRBD1. CDR3 residues: CASSLGTGNTEAFF. CDR3 in DNA: TGTGCCAGCAGCCTCGGGACAGGGAACACTGAAGCTTTCTTT.